The present TCR beta chain was sequenced within a study of blood T cells in healthy people across ages. Findings and limits, study-wide: Roughly linear age-related decline in beta diversity appeared, significant by age 40.

A remark on this clonotype: Its antigen is as yet unknown.

A second PCR, run for about 6 to 11 cycles, used a sample-barcoded 5' primer plus a J-beta primer mix. Every individual sample yielded 2.5 million or more paired-end reads (each containing CDR3). TCRdb used MiXCR to reprocess the 5' RACE reads, holding one entry per CDR3 protein. This sample has around 2 million distinct CDR3 sequences, with about two fifths found just once. This sequence originates from a human donor in good health. Specimen: blood.

CDR3 amino acids: CASSLEVRQMNTEAFF. In nucleotides, the CDR3 is TGTGCCAGCAGCCTAGAGGTGCGACAGATGAACACTGAAGCTTTCTTT. V is TRBV11-1 and J is TRBJ1-1; a possible D gene is TRBD1 (5 bases). The CDR3 extends over 16 amino acids. V was cut by 5 bases and J by 0 bases, with 16 bases left in between. Germline CDR1 is SGHAT and CDR2 is FQDESV (reference sequence).